Listed here is a single T cell receptor beta chain. The V gene lost 1 base and the J gene lost 2 bases, with 8 bases spanning the gap. Looked up from germline, CDR1 is SEHNR and CDR2 is FQNEAQ (reference sequence). The CDR3 contains 14 residues. A J-beta primer mix and a sample-barcoded 5' primer were used in a second PCR of roughly 6 to 11 cycles. TCRdb re-derived calls from the 5' RACE reads in MiXCR, one entry per CDR3 protein. Among some 800,000 distinct CDR3 sequences, 20% to 25% were seen once, and the ten largest hold more than 3%. This entry belongs to a study of blood T cells in healthy people across ages. These data are also associated with another study on T cells of mothers and their children. That source adds: Related mother-child pairs shared marginally more repertoire than unrelated pairs, though not significantly.

The sample taken for sequencing was blood. The TCR sequence derives from a boy between 5 and 17 years old in good health. This chain uses TRBV7-9 with TRBJ1-1; D not certain. CDR3 nucleotides: TGTGCCAGCAGCTTAGAGTACAGCAACACTGAAGCTTTCTTT. It translates to CASSLEYSNTEAFF.